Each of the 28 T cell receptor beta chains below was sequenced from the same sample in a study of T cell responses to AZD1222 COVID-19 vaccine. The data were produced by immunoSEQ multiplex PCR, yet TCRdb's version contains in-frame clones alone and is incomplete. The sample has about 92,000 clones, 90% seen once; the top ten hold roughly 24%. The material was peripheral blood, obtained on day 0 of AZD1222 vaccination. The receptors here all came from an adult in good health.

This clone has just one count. The CDR3 spells CASSFDDRGHGGELFF. The DNA of the CDR3 is TGTGCCAGCAGCTTTGACGACAGGGGGCACGGCGGGGAGCTGTTTTTT. This chain connects TRBV11-3 to TRBJ2-2, with 10 bases identical to TRBD1. The CDR3 covers 16 residues. Germline CDR1 and CDR2: SGHNT and YENEEA. V was pared by 3 bases and J by 7 bases, with 8 bases of the junction left unmatched.

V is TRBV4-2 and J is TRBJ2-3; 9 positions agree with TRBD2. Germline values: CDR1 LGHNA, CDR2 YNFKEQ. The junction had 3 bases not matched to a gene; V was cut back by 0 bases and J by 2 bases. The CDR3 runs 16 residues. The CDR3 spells CASSQDGTSPTDTQYF. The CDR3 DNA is TGTGCCAGCAGCCAAGACGGGACTAGCCCCACAGATACGCAGTATTTT.

In DNA, the CDR3 is TGTGCCAGCAGCCCCAGGGGTCCTAGCAATCAGCCCCAGCATTTT. Its translation: CASSPRGPSNQPQHF. The V and J genes are TRBV5-6 and TRBJ1-5; the D gene is possibly TRBD1 (6 bases). The CDR3 has 15 amino acids. V shed 4 bases and J shed 0 bases, with 11 bases lying between them. The germline CDR1 and CDR2 sequences are SGHDT and YYEEEE.

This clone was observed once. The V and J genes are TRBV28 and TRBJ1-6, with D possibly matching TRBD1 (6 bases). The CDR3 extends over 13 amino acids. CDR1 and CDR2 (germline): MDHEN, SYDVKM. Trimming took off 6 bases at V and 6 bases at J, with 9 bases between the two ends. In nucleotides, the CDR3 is TGTGCCAGCAGCCAGGGGACTAATTCACCCCTCCACTTT. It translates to CASSQGTNSPLHF.

The CDR3: CASSQRGVRENTIYF. CDR3 bases: TGCGCCAGCAGCCAAAGGGGCGTGAGGGAAAACACCATATATTTT. The chain carries TRBV4-3 and TRBJ1-3; D perhaps matches TRBD1 (5 bases). The CDR3 has 15 amino acids. V was cut by 2 bases and J by 6 bases, with 14 bases left in between. The V gene's germline CDR1 is LGHNA and CDR2 YSLEER.

The CDR3 DNA reads TGTGCCAGTAGTATAGTGGGAACAGGGATTGAGCCCCAGCATTTT. This gives the protein CASSIVGTGIEPQHF. The chain links TRBV19 to TRBJ1-5; a possible D gene is TRBD1 (6 bases). CDR1 and CDR2 (germline): LNHDA, SQIVND (reference sequence). V was shortened by 1 base and J by 8 bases, with 15 bases between the two germline ends. This CDR3 is built from 15 residues.

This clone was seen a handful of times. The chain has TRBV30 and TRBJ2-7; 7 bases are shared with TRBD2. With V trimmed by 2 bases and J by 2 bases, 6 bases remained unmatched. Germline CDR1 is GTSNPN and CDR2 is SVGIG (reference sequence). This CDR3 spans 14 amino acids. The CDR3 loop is CAWSRPSGAYEQYF. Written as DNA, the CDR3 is TGTGCCTGGAGTAGACCTAGCGGAGCCTACGAGCAGTACTTC.

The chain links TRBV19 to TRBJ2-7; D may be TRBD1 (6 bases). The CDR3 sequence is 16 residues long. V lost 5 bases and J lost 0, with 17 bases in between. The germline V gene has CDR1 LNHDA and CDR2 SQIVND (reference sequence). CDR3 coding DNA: TGTGCCAGTAGTCCTTTATCGGGACACCTCTCCTACGAGCAGTACTTC. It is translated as CASSPLSGHLSYEQYF. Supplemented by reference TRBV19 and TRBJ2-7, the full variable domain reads DGGITQSPKYLFRKEGQNVTLSCEQNLNHDAMYWYRQDPGQGLRLIYYSQIVNDFQKGDIAEGYSVSREKKESFPLTVTSAQKNPTAFYLCASSPLSGHLSYEQYFGPGTRLTVT.

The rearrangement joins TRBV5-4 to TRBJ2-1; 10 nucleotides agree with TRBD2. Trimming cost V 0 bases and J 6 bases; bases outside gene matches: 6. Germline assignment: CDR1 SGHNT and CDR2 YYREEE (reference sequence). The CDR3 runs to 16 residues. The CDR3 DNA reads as TGTGCCAGCAGCTTGGACGGACTAGCGGATTTCAATGAGCAGTTCTTC. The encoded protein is CASSLDGLADFNEQFF.

The CDR3 region is CAIAGEGITEQYF. For the CDR3, the DNA is TGTGCCATCGCTGGGGAGGGAATAACCGAGCAGTACTTC. V gene TRBV10-3 combines with J gene TRBJ2-7, with 7 bases that match TRBD2. V lost 8 bases to trimming and J lost 6 bases; unmatched junction nucleotides: 10. CDR1 is ENHRY, CDR2 SYGVKD, per germline. The length of the CDR3 is 13 residues.

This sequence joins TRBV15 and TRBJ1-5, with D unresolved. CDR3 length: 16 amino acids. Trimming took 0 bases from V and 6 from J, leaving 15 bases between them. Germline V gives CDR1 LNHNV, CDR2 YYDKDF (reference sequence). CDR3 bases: TGTGCCACCAGCAGAGATTCGACGACACGGTCTCAGCCCCAGCATTTT. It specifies CATSRDSTTRSQPQHF.

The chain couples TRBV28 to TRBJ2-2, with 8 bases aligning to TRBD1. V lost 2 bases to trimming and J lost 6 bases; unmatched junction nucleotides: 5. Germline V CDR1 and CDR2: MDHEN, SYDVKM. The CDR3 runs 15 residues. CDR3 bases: TGTGCCAGCAGTTTACAGGACAGGGTTGCCGGGGAGCTGTTTTTT. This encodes CASSLQDRVAGELFF.

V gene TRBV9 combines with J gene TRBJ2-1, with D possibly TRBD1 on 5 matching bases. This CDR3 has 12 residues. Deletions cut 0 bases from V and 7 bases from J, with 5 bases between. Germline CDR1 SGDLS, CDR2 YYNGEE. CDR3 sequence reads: CASSVEGNEQFF. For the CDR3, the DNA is TGTGCCAGCAGCGTAGAGGGGAATGAGCAGTTCTTC.

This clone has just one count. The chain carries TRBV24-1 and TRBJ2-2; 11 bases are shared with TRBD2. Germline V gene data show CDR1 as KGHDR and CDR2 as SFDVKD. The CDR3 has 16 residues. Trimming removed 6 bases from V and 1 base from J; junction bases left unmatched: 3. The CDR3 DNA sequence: TGTGCCACCAGTTTTAGCGGGAGGGGGAACACCGGGGAGCTGTTTTTT. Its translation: CATSFSGRGNTGELFF.

The CDR3 DNA reads TGTGCCAGCAGCCGGGGGGGGGCGGCTAACTATGGCTACACCTTC. It codes for CASSRGGAANYGYTF. The chain links TRBV27 to TRBJ1-2; maybe TRBD1 (6 bases). This CDR3 region has 15 residues. Germline CDR1 MNHEY, CDR2 SMNVEV (reference sequence). V lost 6 bases, J lost 0 bases, and 14 bases lay in between.

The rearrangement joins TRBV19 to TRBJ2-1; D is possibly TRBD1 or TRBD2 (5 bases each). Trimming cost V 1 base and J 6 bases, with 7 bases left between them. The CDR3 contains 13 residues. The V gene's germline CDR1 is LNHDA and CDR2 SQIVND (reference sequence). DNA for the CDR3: TGTGCCAGTAGTATAGGAGGGGCCAATGAGCAGTTCTTC. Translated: CASSIGGANEQFF.

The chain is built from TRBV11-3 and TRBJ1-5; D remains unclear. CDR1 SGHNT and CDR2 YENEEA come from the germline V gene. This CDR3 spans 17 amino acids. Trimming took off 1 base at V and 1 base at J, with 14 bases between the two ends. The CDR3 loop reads CASSLADTDRSNQPQHF. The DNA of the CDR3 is TGTGCCAGCAGCTTAGCCGACACCGATCGAAGCAATCAGCCCCAGCATTTT. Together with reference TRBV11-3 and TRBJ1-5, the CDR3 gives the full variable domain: EAGVVQSPRYKIIEKKQPVAFWCNPISGHNTLYWYLQNLGQGPELLIRYENEEAVDDSQLPKDRFSAERLKGVDSTLKIQPAELGDSAVYLCASSLADTDRSNQPQHFGDGTRLSIL.

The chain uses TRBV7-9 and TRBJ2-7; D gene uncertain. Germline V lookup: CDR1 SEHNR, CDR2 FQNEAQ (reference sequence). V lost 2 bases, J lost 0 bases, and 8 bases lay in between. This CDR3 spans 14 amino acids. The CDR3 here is CASSLSAPSYEQYF. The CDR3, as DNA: TGTGCCAGCAGCTTAAGTGCGCCCTCCTACGAGCAGTACTTC.

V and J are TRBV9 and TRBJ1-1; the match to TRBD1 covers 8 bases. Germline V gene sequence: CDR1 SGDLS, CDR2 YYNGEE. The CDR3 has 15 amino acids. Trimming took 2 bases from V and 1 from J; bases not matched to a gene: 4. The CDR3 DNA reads TGTGCCAGCAGCGTCGGACAGGGTCCGAACACTGAAGCTTTCTTT. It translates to CASSVGQGPNTEAFF.

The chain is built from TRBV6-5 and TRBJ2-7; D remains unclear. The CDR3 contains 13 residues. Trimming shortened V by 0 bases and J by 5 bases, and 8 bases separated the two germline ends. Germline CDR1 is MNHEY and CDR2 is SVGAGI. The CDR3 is CASSYSQRNEQYF. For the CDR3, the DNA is TGTGCCAGCAGTTACTCCCAGAGGAACGAGCAGTACTTC.

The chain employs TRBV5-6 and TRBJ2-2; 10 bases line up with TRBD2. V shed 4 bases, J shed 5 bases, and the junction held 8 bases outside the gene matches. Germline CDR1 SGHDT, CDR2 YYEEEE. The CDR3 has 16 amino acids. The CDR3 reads CASSTRTSGDTGELFF. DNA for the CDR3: TGTGCCAGCAGCACGCGGACTAGCGGAGATACCGGGGAGCTGTTTTTT. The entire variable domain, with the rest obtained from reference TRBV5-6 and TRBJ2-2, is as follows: DAGVTQSPTHLIKTRGQQVTLRCSPKSGHDTVSWYQQALGQGPQFIFQYYEEEERQRGNFPDRFSGHQFPNYSSELNVNALLLGDSALYLCASSTRTSGDTGELFFGEGSRLTVL.

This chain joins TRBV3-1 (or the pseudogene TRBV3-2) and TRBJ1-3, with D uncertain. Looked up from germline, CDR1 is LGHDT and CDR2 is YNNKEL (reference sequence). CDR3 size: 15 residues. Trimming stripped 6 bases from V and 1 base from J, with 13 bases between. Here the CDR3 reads CASRPVDGSGNTIYF. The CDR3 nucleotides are TGTGCCAGCAGGCCCGTGGACGGTTCTGGAAACACCATATATTTT.

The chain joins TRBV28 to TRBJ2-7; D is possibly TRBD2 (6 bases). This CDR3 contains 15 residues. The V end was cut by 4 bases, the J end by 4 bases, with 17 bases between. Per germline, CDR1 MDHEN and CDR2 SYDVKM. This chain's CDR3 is CASSSHTSSIYEQYF. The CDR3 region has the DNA TGTGCCAGCAGTTCCCACACTAGCTCGATATACGAGCAGTACTTC.

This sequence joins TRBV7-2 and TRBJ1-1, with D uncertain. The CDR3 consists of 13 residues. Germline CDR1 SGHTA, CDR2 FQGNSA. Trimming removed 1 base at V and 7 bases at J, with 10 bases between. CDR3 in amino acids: CASSLGQINEAFF. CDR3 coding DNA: TGTGCCAGCAGCTTAGGGCAGATAAATGAAGCTTTCTTT.

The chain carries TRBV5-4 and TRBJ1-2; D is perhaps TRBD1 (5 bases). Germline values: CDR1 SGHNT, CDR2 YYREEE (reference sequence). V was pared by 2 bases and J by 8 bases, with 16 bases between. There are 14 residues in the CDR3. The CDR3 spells CASSFSTVIYGYTF. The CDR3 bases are TGTGCCAGCAGCTTCTCGACAGTAATATACGGCTACACCTTC.

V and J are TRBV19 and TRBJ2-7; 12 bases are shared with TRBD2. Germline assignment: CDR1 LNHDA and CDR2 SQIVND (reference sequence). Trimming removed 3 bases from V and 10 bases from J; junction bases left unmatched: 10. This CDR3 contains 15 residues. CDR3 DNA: TGTGCCAGTAGTATGGGGACTAGCGGGCCTAGCCGCCAGTACTTC. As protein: CASSMGTSGPSRQYF. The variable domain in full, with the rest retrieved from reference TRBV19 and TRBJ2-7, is DGGITQSPKYLFRKEGQNVTLSCEQNLNHDAMYWYRQDPGQGLRLIYYSQIVNDFQKGDIAEGYSVSREKKESFPLTVTSAQKNPTAFYLCASSMGTSGPSRQYFGPGTRLTVT.

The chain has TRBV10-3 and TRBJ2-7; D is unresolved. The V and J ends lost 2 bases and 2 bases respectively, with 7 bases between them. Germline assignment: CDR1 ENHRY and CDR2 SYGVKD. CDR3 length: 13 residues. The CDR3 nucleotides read TGTGCCATCAGTGAGGGGAAAGCCTACGAGCAGTACTTC. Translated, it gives CAISEGKAYEQYF.

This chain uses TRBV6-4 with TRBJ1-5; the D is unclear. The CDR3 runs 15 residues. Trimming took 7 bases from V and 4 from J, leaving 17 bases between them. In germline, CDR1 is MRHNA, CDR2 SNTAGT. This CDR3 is CASTRWGYGNQPQHF. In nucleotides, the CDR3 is TGTGCCAGCACCAGGTGGGGTTACGGAAATCAGCCCCAGCATTTT.